The sequence of this T cell receptor beta chain was determined in a study of T cell responses to AZD1222 COVID-19 vaccine. The data were produced by immunoSEQ multiplex PCR, yet TCRdb's version contains in-frame clones alone and is incomplete. The table records just under 100,000 clones, about 88% of them present only once. Germline CDR1 PRHDT, CDR2 FYEKMQ (reference sequence). The CDR3 extends over 14 amino acids. V was shortened by 2 bases and J by 6 bases, with 12 bases between the two germline ends. As to this clone: The antigen is undetermined.

Study conclusions and caveats: Donors in the cohort were predominantly white British and more often female, and clonal diversity was possibly underestimated. Unmutated regions of variants are reportedly targeted by nearly half of spike-specific TCRs. Two doses of AZD1222 preceded a rise in Spike-specific TCR breadth and depth.

The receptor comes from an adult in good health. The genes are TRBV13 and TRBJ2-3; tentatively, D is TRBD2 (5 bases). This sample comprised peripheral blood, obtained on day 0 of AZD1222 vaccination. This chain's CDR3 is CASSLSGAMDTQYF. CDR3 nucleotides: TGTGCCAGCAGCTTAAGCGGAGCCATGGATACGCAGTATTTT.